The 4 T cell receptor beta chains given below trace back to one sample, sequenced in a study of blood T cells in healthy people across ages. Together with a sample-barcoded 5' primer, a J-beta primer mix was included in a second PCR lasting roughly 7 to 11 cycles. TCRdb re-called the 5' RACE reads with MiXCR, one entry per CDR3 protein. The sample has more than 600,000 distinct CDR3 sequences; 20% to 25% are singletons. A further study also used this sample, focusing on T cells of mothers and their children.

The sequenced sample was blood. These receptors originate from a boy aged 5-17 years in good health.

The CDR3 nucleotides are TGCAGTGCTAGAGACCTGGGGCTAGCGGGAGGTGGGGCCAAAAACATTCAGTACTTC. Encoded protein: CSARDLGLAGGGAKNIQYF. V and J are TRBV20-1 and TRBJ2-4, with 11 bases matching TRBD2. CDR1 is DFQATT, CDR2 SNEGSKA, per germline (reference sequence). Unmatched junction bases numbered 11, after V lost 0 bases and J lost 1 base. CDR3 size: 19 residues.

V usage is TRBV9 and J usage is TRBJ2-3; D is perhaps TRBD1 or TRBD2 (7 bases each). The CDR3 runs to 16 residues. Germline loops: CDR1 SGDLS, CDR2 YYNGEE. Between the trimmed V and J ends, which lost 0 bases and 2 bases, there was a span of 13 bases. The CDR3 here is CASSVEAGQNTDTQYF. The CDR3 DNA reads as TGTGCCAGCAGCGTAGAAGCGGGACAGAACACAGATACGCAGTATTTT.

The chain employs TRBV19 and TRBJ1-6; D might be TRBD1 (6 bases). V was shortened by 1 base and J by 7 bases, with 11 bases between the two germline ends. This CDR3 spans 15 amino acids. Germline-derived CDR1 and CDR2 are LNHDA and SQIVND (reference sequence). CDR3 region: CASSIGGQKNSPLHF. CDR3 nucleotides: TGTGCCAGTAGTATAGGAGGACAGAAGAATTCACCCCTCCACTTT.

In its sample, this clonotype was seen a few times. This rearrangement joins TRBV28 to TRBJ2-5; 13 bases align to TRBD2. CDR3 length: 17 residues. The junction had 3 bases not matched to a gene; V was cut back by 2 bases and J by 0 bases. The germline CDR1 and CDR2 sequences are MDHEN and SYDVKM. The CDR3 nucleotides are TGTGCCAGCAGTTTAGCAGGGACTAGCGGGGACCAAGAGACCCAGTACTTC. Encoded protein: CASSLAGTSGDQETQYF.